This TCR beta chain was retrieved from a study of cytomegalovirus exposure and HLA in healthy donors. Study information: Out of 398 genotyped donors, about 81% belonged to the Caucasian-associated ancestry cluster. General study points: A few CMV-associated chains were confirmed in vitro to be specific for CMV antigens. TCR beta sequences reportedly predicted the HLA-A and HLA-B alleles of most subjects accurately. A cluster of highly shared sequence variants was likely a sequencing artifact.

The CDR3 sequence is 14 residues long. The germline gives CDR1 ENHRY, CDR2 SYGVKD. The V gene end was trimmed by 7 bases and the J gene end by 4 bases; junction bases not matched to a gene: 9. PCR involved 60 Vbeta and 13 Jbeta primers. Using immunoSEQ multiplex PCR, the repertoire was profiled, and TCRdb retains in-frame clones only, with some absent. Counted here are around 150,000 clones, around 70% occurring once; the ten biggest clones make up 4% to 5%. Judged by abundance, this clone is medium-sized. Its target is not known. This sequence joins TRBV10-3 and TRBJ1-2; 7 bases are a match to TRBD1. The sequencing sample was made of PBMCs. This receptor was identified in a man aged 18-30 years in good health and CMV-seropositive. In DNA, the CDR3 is TGTGCCATCAACCCGGCAGGGGGTGGCTATGGCTACACCTTC. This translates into CAINPAGGGYGYTF.